This T cell receptor beta chain was identified during a study of blood T cell repertoires in COVID-19. Original methodology: Amplification with reference gene primers provided the estimates of nucleated cell counts. Measured with immunoSEQ multiplex PCR; TCRdb has only the in-frame clones, and not every one. From that table come the V and J calls and clone size; the DNA was used to work out D and trimming. The sample includes some 150,000 clones, more than 75% of them seen just once. The TCR originated in a woman in her seventies with acute or convalescent COVID-19. The sample comprised peripheral blood.

Written as DNA, the CDR3 is TGTGCCAGCAGTGAAGGGACAGGGGGCTTTTTTGACTATGGCTACACCTTC. Translating gives CASSEGTGGFFDYGYTF. V is TRBV6-1 and J is TRBJ1-2, with 11 bases that match TRBD1. Germline CDR1 is MNHNS and CDR2 is SASEGT. The CDR3 loop spans 17 amino acids. Trimming at V came to 1 base and at J to 3 bases, leaving 7 bases not matched to a gene.